Here is one T cell receptor (beta chain) with its context. PCR primers comprised 60 Vbeta and 13 Jbeta primers. Produced via immunoSEQ multiplex PCR; TCRdb's table is partial and in-frame only. This sample has roughly 250,000 clones; almost 85% occur once, and the top ten carry about 2%. This CDR3 is built from 15 residues. The germline gives CDR1 MDHEN, CDR2 SYDVKM. Trimming at V came to 7 bases and at J to 2 bases, leaving 6 bases not matched to a gene. This specimen comes from a study of cytomegalovirus exposure and HLA in healthy donors. This chain joins TRBV28 and TRBJ2-7; 12 bases align to TRBD2. This receptor was taken from a woman aged 40-49 years in good health and CMV-seropositive. Sequences were obtained from PBMCs. CDR3 amino acids: CASTPRTSGTYEQYF. The CDR3 nucleotides read TGTGCCAGCACCCCTAGGACTAGCGGGACCTACGAGCAGTACTTC.